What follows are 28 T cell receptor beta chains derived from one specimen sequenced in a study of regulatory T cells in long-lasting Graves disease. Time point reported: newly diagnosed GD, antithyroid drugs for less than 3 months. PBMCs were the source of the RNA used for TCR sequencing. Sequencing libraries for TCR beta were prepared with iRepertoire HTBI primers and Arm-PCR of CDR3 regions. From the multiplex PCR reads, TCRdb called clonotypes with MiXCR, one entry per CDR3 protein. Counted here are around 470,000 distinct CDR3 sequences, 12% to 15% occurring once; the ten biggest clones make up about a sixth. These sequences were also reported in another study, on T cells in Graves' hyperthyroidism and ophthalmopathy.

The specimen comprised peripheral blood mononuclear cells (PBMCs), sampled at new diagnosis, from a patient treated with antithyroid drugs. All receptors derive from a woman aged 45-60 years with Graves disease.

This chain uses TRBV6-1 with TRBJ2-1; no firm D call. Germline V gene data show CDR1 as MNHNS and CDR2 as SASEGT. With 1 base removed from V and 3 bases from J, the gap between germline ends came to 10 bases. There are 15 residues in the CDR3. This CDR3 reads CASSEGQAVYNEQFF. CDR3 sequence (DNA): TGTGCCAGCAGTGAAGGGCAAGCCGTCTACAATGAGCAGTTCTTC.

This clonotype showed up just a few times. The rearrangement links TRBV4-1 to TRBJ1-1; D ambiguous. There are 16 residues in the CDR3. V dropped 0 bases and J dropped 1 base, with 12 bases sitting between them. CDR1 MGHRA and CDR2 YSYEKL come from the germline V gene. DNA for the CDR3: TGCGCCAGCAGCCAAGAGATCGGGAGAGCGAACACTGAAGCTTTCTTT. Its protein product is CASSQEIGRANTEAFF.

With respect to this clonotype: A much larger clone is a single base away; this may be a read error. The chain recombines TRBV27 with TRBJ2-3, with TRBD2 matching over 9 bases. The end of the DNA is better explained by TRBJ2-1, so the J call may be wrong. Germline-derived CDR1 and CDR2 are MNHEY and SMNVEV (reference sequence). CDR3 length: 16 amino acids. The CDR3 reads CASTPGRLAGLNEQFF. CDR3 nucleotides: TGTGCCAGCACCCCCGGTCGTCTAGCGGGACTGAATGAGCAGTTCTTC.

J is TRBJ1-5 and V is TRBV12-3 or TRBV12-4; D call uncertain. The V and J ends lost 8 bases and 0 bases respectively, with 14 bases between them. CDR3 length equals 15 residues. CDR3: CASSTDSSSNQPQHF. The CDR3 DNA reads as TGTGCCAGCTCTACGGACTCCTCTAGCAATCAGCCCCAGCATTTT.

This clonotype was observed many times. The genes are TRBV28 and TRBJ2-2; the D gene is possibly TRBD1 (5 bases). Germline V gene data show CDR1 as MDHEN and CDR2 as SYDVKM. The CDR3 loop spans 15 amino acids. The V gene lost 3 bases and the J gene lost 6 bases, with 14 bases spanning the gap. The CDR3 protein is CASSLSSSRAGELFF. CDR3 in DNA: TGTGCCAGCAGTTTGTCTTCCAGCAGGGCCGGGGAGCTGTTTTTT.

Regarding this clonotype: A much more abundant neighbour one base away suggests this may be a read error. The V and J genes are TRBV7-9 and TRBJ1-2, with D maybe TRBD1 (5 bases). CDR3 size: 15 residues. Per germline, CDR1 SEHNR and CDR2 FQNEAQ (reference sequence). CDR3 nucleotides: TGTGCCAGCAGCTTAGGAGGAAGGGGACCTTATGGCTACGCCTTC. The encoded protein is CASSLGGRGPYGYAF.

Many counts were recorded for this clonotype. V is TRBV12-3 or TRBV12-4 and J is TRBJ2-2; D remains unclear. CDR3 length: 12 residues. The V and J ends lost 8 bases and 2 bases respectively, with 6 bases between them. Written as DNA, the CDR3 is TGTGCCAGCTATGACAACACCGGGGAGCTGTTTTTT. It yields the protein CASYDNTGELFF.

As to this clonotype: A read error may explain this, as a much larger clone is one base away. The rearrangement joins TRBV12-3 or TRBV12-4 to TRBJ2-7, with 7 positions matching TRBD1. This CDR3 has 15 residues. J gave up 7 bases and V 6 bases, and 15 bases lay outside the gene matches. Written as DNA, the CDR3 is TGTGCCAGCAGCCTTTCTCAGGGGGAGCACAATGAGCAGTACTTC. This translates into CASSLSQGEHNEQYF.

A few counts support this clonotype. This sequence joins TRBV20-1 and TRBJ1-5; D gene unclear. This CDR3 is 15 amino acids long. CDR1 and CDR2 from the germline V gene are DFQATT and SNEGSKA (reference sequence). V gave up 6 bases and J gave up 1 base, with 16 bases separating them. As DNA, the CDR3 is TGCAGTGCGGGAACCAACTGGGTAAGCAATCAGCCCCAGCATTTT. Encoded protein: CSAGTNWVSNQPQHF.

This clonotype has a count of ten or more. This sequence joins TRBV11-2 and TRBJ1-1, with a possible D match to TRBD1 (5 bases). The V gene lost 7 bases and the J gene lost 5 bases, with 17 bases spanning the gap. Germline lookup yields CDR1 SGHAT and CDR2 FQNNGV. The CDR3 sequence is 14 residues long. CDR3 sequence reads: CASNSQGYYTEAFF. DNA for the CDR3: TGTGCCAGCAACTCTCAGGGTTATTATACTGAAGCTTTCTTT.

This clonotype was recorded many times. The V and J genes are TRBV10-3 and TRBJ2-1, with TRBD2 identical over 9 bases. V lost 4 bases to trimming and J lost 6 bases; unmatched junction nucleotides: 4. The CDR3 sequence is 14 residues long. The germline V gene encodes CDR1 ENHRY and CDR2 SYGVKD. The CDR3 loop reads CAISGETSGNEQFF. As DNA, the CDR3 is TGTGCCATCAGTGGGGAGACTAGCGGCAATGAGCAGTTCTTC.

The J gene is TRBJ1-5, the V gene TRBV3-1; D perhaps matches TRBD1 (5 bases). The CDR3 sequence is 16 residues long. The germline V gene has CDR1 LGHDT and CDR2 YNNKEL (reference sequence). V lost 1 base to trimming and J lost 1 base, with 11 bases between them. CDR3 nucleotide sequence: TGTGCCAGCAGCCAAGGTTCCGGGGACAGCAATCAGCCCCAGCATTTT. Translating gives CASSQGSGDSNQPQHF.

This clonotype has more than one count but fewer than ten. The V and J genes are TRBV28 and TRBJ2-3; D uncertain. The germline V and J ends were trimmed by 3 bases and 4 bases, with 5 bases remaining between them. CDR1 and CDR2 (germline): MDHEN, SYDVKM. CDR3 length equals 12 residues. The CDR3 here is CASSFEADTQYF. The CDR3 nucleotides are TGTGCCAGCAGTTTCGAGGCAGATACGCAGTATTTT.

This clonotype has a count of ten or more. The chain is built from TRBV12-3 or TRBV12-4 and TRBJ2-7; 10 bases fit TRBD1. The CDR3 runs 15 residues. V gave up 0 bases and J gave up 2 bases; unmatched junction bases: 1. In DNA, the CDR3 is TGTGCCAGCAGTTTAGCGGGACAGGGGACCTACGAGCAGTACTTC. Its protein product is CASSLAGQGTYEQYF.

The CDR3 DNA sequence: TGCGCCAGCACCCCAAGCGGAACCTACGAGCAGTACTTC. This codes for CASTPSGTYEQYF. The chain couples TRBV5-1 to TRBJ2-7; TRBD2 might be the D (5 bases). This CDR3 comprises 13 residues. With 6 bases removed from V and 2 bases from J, the gap between germline ends came to 12 bases. CDR1 and CDR2 from the germline V gene are SGHRS and YFSETQ.

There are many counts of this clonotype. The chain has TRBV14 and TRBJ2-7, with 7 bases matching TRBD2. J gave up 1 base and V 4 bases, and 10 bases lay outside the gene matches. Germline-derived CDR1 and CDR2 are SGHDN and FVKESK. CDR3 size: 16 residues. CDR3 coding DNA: TGTGCCAGCAGCCCTTATGGCGGGAGACAATCCTACGAGCAGTACTTC. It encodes CASSPYGGRQSYEQYF.

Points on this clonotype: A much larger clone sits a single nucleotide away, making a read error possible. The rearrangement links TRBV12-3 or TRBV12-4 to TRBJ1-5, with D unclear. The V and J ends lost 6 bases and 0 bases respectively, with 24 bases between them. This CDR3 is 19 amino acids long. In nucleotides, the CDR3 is TGTGCCAGCAGCCTATTTTGGGTTAAGCAGCCTAGTAGCAATCAGCCCCAGCATTTT. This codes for CASSLFWVKQPSSNQPQHF.

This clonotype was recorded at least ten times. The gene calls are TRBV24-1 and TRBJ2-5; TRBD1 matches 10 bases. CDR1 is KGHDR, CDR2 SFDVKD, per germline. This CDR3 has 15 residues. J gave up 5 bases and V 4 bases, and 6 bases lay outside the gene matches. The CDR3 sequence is CATSDAGTGDETQYF. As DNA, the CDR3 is TGTGCCACCAGTGACGCCGGGACAGGGGACGAGACCCAGTACTTC.

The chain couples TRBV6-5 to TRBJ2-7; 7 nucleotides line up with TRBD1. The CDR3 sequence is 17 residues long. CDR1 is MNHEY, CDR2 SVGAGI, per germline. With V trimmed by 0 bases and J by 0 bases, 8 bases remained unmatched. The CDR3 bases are TGTGCCAGCAGTTACTCAAACCCAGGGGGTCTCTCCTACGAGCAGTACTTC. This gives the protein CASSYSNPGGLSYEQYF.

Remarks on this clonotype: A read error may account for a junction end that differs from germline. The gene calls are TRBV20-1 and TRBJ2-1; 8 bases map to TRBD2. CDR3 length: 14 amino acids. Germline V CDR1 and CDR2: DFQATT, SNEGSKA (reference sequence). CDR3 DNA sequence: TGCAGTGCTAGAGATGTCGGGAGGGCCAATGCGCAGTTCTTC. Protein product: CSARDVGRANAQFF.

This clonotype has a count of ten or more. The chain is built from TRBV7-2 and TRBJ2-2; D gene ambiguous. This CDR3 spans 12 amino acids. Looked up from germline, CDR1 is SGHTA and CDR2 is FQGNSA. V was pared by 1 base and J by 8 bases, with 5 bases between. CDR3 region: CASSLVQGELFF. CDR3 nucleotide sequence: TGTGCCAGCAGCTTAGTTCAGGGGGAGCTGTTTTTT.

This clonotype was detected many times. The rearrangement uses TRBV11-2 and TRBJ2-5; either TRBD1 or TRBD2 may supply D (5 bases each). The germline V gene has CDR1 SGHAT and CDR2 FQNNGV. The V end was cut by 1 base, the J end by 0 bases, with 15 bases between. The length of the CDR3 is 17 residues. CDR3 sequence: CASSLGQGPLYQETQYF. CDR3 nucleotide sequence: TGTGCCAGCAGCTTAGGTCAGGGACCCCTGTACCAAGAGACCCAGTACTTC.

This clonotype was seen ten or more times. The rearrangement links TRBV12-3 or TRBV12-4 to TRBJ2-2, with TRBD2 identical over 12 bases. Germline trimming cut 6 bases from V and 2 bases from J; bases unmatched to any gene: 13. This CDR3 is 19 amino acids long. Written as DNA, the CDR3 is TGTGCCAGCAGAGGACGGACTGGACTAGCGGGATTCAACACCGGGGAGCTGTTTTTT. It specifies CASRGRTGLAGFNTGELFF.

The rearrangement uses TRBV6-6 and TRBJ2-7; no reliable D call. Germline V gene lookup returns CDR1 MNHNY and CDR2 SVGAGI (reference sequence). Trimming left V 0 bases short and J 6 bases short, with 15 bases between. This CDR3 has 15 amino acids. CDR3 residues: CASSYSSQLNGEQYF. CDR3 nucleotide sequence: TGTGCCAGCAGTTACTCGAGTCAGCTCAACGGCGAGCAGTACTTC.

Here the CDR3 reads CATSDFGYGYTF. In nucleotides, the CDR3 is TGTGCCACCAGTGATTTTGGGTATGGCTACACCTTC. The chain couples TRBV24-1 to TRBJ1-2; D gene uncertain. The V gene lost 1 base and the J gene lost 5 bases, with 4 bases spanning the gap. The germline V gene encodes CDR1 KGHDR and CDR2 SFDVKD. CDR3 size: 12 residues.

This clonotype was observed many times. The CDR3, as DNA: TGTGCCAGCAGTTTATGGATTCTAGCGGGGACCTACGAGCAGTACTTC. Its protein product is CASSLWILAGTYEQYF. The chain has TRBV28 and TRBJ2-7, with 9 bases aligning to TRBD2. The CDR3 extends over 16 amino acids. Germline lookup yields CDR1 MDHEN and CDR2 SYDVKM. V dropped 0 bases and J dropped 2; count of bases not matched to a gene: 5. Complete variable domain (other parts from reference TRBV28 and TRBJ2-7): DVKVTQSSRYLVKRTGEKVFLECVQDMDHENMFWYRQDPGLGLRLIYFSYDVKMKEKGDIPEGYSVSREKKERFSLILESASTNQTSMYLCASSLWILAGTYEQYFGPGTRLTVT.

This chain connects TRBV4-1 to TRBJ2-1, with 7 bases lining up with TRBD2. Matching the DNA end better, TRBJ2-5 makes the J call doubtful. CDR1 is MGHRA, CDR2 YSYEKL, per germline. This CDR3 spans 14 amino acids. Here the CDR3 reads CASSQSRWGGSQYF. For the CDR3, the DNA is TGCGCCAGCAGCCAATCCAGGTGGGGGGGTTCCCAGTACTTC.

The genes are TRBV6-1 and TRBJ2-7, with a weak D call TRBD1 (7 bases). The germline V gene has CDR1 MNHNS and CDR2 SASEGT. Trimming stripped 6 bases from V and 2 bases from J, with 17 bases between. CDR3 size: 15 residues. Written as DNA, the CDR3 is TGTGCCAGCAGCCCCAGGGGGGCACCCCCCTACGAGCAGTACTTC. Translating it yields CASSPRGAPPYEQYF.